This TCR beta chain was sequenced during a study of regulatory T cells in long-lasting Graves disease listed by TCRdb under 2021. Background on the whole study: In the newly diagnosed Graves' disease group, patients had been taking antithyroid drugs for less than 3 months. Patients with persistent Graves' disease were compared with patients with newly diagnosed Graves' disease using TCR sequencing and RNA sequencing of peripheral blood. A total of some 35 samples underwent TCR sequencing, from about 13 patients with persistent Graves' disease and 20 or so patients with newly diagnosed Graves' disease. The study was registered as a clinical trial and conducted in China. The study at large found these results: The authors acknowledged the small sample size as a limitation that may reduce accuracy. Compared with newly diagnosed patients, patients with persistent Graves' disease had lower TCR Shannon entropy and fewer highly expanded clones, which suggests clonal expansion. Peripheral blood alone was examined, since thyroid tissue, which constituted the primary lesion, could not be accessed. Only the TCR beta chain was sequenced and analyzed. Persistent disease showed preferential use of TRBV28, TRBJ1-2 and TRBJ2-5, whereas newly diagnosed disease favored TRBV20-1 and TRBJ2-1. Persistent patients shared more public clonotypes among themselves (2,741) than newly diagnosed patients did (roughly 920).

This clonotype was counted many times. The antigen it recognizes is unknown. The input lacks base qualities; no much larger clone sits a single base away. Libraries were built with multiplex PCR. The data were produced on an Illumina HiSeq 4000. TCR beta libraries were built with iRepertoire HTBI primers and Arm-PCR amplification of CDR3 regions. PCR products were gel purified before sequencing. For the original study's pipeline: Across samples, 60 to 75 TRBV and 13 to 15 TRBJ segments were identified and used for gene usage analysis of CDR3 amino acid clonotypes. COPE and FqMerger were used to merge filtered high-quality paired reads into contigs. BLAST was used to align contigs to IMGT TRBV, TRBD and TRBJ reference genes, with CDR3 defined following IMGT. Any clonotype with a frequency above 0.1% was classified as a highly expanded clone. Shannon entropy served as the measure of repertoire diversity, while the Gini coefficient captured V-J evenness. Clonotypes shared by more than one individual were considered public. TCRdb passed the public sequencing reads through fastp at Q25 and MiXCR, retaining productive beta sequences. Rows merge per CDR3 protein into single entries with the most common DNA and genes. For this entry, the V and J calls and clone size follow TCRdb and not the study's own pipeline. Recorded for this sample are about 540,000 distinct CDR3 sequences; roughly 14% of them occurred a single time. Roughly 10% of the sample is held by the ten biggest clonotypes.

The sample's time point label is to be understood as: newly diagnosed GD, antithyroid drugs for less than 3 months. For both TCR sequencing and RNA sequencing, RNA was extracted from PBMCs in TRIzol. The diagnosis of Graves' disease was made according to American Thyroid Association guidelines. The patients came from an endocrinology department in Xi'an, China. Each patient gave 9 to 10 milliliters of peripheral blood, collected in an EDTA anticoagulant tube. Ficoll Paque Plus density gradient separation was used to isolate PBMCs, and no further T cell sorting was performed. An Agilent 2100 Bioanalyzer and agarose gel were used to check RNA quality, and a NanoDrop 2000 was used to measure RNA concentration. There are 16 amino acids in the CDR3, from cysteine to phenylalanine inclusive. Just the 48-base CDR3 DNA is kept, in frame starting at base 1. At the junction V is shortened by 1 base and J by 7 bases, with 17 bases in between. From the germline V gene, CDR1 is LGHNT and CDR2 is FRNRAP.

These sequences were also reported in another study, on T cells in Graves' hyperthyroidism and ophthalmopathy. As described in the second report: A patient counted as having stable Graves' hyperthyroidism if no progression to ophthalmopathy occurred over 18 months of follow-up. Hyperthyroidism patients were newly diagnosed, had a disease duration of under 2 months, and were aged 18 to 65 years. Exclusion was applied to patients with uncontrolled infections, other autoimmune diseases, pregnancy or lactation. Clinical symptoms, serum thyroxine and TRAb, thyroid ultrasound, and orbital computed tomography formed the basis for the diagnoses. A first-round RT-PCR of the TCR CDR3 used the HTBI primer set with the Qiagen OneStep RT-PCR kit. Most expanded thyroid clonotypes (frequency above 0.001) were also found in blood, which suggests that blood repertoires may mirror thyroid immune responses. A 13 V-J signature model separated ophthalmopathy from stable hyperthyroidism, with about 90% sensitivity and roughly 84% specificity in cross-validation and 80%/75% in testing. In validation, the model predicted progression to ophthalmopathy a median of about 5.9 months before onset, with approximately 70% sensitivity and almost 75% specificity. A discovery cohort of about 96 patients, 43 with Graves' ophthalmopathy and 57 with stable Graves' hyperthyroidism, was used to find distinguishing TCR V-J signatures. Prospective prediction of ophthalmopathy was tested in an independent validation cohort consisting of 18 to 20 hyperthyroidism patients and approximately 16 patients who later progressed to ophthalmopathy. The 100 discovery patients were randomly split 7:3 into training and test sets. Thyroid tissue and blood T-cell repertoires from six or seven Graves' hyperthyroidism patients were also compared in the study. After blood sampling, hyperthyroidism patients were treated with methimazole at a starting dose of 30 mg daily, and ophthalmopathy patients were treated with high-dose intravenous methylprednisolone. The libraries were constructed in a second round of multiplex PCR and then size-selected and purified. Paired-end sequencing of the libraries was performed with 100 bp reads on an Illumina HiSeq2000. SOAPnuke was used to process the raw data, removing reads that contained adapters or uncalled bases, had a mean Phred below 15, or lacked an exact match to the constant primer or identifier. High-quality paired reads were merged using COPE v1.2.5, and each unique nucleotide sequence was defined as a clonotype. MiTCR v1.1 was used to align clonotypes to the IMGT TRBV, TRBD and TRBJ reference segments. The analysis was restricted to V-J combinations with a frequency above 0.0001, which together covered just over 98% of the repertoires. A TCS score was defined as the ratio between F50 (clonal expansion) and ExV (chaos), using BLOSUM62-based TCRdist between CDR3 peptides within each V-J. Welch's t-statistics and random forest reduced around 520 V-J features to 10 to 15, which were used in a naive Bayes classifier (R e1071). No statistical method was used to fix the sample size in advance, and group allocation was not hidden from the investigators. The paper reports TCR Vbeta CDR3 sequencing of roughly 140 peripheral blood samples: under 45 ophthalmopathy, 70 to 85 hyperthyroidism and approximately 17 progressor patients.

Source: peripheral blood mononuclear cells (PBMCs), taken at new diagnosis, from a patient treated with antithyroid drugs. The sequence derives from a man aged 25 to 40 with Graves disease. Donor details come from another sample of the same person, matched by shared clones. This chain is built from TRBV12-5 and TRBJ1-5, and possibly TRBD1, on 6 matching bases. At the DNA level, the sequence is TGTGCTAGTGGTTTGGAGGGGGGGGGAAAAGGGCAGCCCCAGCATTTT. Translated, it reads CASGLEGGGKGQPQHF. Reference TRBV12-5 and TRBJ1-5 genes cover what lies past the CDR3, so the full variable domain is DARVTQTPRHKVTEMGQEVTMRCQPILGHNTVFWYRQTMMQGLELLAYFRNRAPLDDSGMPKDRFSAEMPDATLATLKIQPSEPRDSAVYFCASGLEGGGKGQPQHFGDGTRLSIL.